These 5 T cell receptor beta chains originate from one sample sequenced in a study of regulatory T cells in long-lasting Graves disease. Arm-PCR of CDR3 regions with iRepertoire HTBI primers generated TCR beta libraries. One entry per CDR3 protein results from TCRdb running MiXCR on the multiplex PCR reads. The table includes roughly 400,000 distinct CDR3 sequences, around 20% detected once. Specified time point: persistent/refractory GD, antithyroid drugs over 5 years with positive TRAb. Generation of the TCR library employed RNA extracted from PBMCs. The material was peripheral blood mononuclear cells (PBMCs), obtained when the disease was refractory, from a patient treated with antithyroid drugs. Receptors were obtained from a female donor with Graves disease.

This clonotype was detected ten times or more. This sequence joins TRBV30 and TRBJ2-4; TRBD2 matches 9 bases. Germline-derived CDR1 and CDR2 are GTSNPN and SVGIG (reference sequence). The V segment lost 5 bases and the J segment 8 bases; nucleotides outside the gene matches: 4. This CDR3 spans 12 amino acids. The CDR3 sequence: CAWGLARDIQYF. CDR3 nucleotide sequence: TGTGCCTGGGGACTAGCGAGAGACATTCAGTACTTC.

The rearrangement joins TRBV7-2 to TRBJ2-7; D uncertain. This CDR3 contains 12 residues. The V gene's germline CDR1 is SGHTA and CDR2 FQGNSA. With 3 bases removed from V and 8 bases from J, the gap between germline ends came to 11 bases. The CDR3 reads CASSLDLPKQYF. In nucleotides, the CDR3 is TGTGCCAGCAGCTTGGACCTCCCGAAGCAGTACTTC. Full variable domain (outside the CDR3, taken from reference TRBV7-2 and TRBJ2-7): GAGVSQSPSNKVTEKGKDVELRCDPISGHTALYWYRQSLGQGLEFLIYFQGNSAPDKSGLPSDRFSAERTGGSVSTLTIQRTQQEDSAVYLCASSLDLPKQYFGPGTRLTVT.

This clonotype has just a few counts. The chain recombines TRBV2 with TRBJ1-5, with D perhaps TRBD1 (6 bases). Trimming removed 5 bases at V and 1 base at J, with 18 bases between. The CDR3 consists of 17 residues. CDR1 is SNHLY, CDR2 FYNNEI, per germline. CDR3 sequence: CASSYLDRGGSNQPQHF. Written as DNA, the CDR3 is TGTGCCAGCAGTTACCTGGACAGAGGCGGCAGCAATCAGCCCCAGCATTTT. Together with reference TRBV2 and TRBJ1-5, the CDR3 gives the full variable domain: EPEVTQTPSHQVTQMGQEVILRCVPISNHLYFYWYRQILGQKVEFLVSFYNNEISEKSEIFDDQFSVERPDGSNFTLKIRSTKLEDSAMYFCASSYLDRGGSNQPQHFGDGTRLSIL.

This clonotype was counted between two and nine times. J is TRBJ2-1 and V is TRBV3-1; the match to TRBD2 covers 7 bases. V gave up 1 base and J gave up 9 bases; unmatched junction bases: 6. Germline CDR1 reads LGHDT; CDR2 reads YNNKEL (reference sequence). The CDR3 is 14 residues long. CDR3 amino acids: CASSQVAGRGEQFF. The CDR3 nucleotides read TGTGCCAGCAGCCAAGTAGCGGGTAGGGGTGAGCAGTTCTTC.

This clonotype was found a few times. J is TRBJ1-1 and V is TRBV2; TRBD1 might be the D (5 bases). Per the germline V gene, CDR1 is SNHLY and CDR2 is FYNNEI. This CDR3 is built from 13 residues. The germline V and J ends were trimmed by 6 bases and 7 bases, with 15 bases remaining between them. CDR3 sequence reads: CASSLDDSREAFF. The DNA for the CDR3 is TGTGCCAGCAGCTTAGACGACAGCCGTGAAGCTTTCTTT.